Listed here are 30 T cell receptor beta chains from one sample, sequenced in a study of T and B cells in COVID-19 patients. TRB was amplified from about 250-500 ng of blood genomic DNA. TRB rearrangements were amplified by multiplex PCR with BIOMED2 TRB-A/B primers. Each CDR3 protein is one row after TCRdb ran MiXCR on the multiplex PCR reads. The repertoire has under 5,000 distinct CDR3 sequences, 25% of them found once; the top ten carry 22%. The sequencing input was blood. These receptors all stem from a human donor with active COVID-19.

By its share, this clonotype is medium-sized. This chain links TRBV19 with TRBJ1-5; no firm D call. CDR3 length: 11 residues. Germline values: CDR1 LNHDA, CDR2 SQIVND (reference sequence). V was shortened by 4 bases and J by 11 bases, with 9 bases between the two germline ends. The CDR3 DNA follows: TGTGCCAGTAGTACCACAAGGACCCAGCATTTT. Its protein product is CASSTTRTQHF.

This clonotype is categorized as medium-sized. The chain has TRBV12-3 or TRBV12-4 and TRBJ2-1; D gene unclear. The CDR3 loop spans 15 amino acids. Trimming took 6 bases from V and 0 from J, leaving 12 bases between them. The CDR3 sequence: CASRITSSSYNEQFF. The DNA of the CDR3 is TGTGCCAGCAGAATCACGTCCTCCTCCTACAATGAGCAGTTCTTC.

The chain employs TRBV19 and TRBJ2-2; D is ambiguous. Germline assignment: CDR1 LNHDA and CDR2 SQIVND (reference sequence). Deletions cut 8 bases from V and 6 bases from J, with 4 bases between. The CDR3 is 10 residues long. The chain's CDR3 is CASGAGELFF. CDR3 DNA: TGTGCCAGTGGGGCCGGGGAGCTGTTTTTT.

Relative to its sample, this clonotype is medium-sized. The genes are TRBV6-5 and TRBJ2-7; TRBD1 matches at 8 bases. V shed 0 bases and J 4 bases; nucleotides not matched to a gene: 20. Germline-derived CDR1 and CDR2 are MNHEY and SVGAGI. This CDR3 comprises 20 residues. CDR3 bases: TGTGCCAGCAGTTACTCGAATTTAGTCTCCAGGGGGCGACGTATATACGAGCAGTACTTC. It encodes CASSYSNLVSRGRRIYEQYF.

The chain joins TRBV6-6 to TRBJ1-5; no clear D. Trimming left V 7 bases short and J 8 bases short, with 12 bases between. This CDR3 is 12 amino acids long. Germline-derived CDR1 and CDR2 are MNHNY and SVGAGI (reference sequence). In DNA, the CDR3 is TGTGCCAGCACGGGTCGGGATAAGCCCCAGCATTTT. Translating it yields CASTGRDKPQHF.

This clonotype counts as medium-sized (0.01 to 0.1%). This chain connects TRBV29-1 to TRBJ1-2; D not resolved. The ends were cut back, 4 bases at V and 0 bases at J, with 6 bases in the middle. CDR3 length equals 12 residues. CDR1 is SQVTM and CDR2 is ANQGSEA in the germline V gene. CDR3 in DNA: TGCAGCGTTGTCGATTCTAACTATGGCTACACCTTC. Amino acids: CSVVDSNYGYTF.

This clonotype has more than one count but fewer than ten. The chain combines TRBV5-1 with TRBJ1-6; a weak D match, TRBD1 (5 bases). Trimming removed 0 bases at V and 4 bases at J, with 14 bases between. This CDR3 comprises 17 residues. The germline CDR1 and CDR2 sequences are SGHRS and YFSETQ. CDR3 coding DNA: TGCGCCAGCAGCTTGGAAGGGGTTACTTCATATAATTCACCCCTCCACTTT. Translating it yields CASSLEGVTSYNSPLHF.

This clonotype is medium-sized (0.01 to 0.1%) in the sample. The chain links TRBV12-3 or TRBV12-4 to TRBJ2-3; D is possibly TRBD2 (5 bases). V dropped 3 bases and J dropped 4 bases, with 8 bases sitting between them. There are 13 residues in the CDR3. The CDR3 region has the DNA TGTGCCAGCAGTTTTGGAGCGGCAGATACGCAGTATTTT. Translation: CASSFGAADTQYF.

This clonotype is large within its sample. The V and J genes are TRBV29-1 and TRBJ2-1; D could derive from TRBD1 or TRBD2 (5 bases each). Trimming left V 5 bases short and J 0 bases short, with 8 bases between. In germline, CDR1 is SQVTM, CDR2 ANQGSEA. The CDR3 is 13 residues long. In nucleotides, the CDR3 is TGCAGCGTTAGGGACGTCTCCTACAATGAGCAGTTCTTC. The encoded protein is CSVRDVSYNEQFF.

Relative to its sample, this clonotype is medium-sized (0.01 to 0.1%). V and J are TRBV18 and TRBJ2-7; D might be TRBD1 (5 bases). Germline values: CDR1 KGHSH, CDR2 LQKENI. The V end lost 3 bases, the J end lost 7 bases, and 10 bases lay between the germline ends. The CDR3 is made up of 12 amino acids. The CDR3 DNA reads TGTGCCAGCTCACCTCCTAAGGGGGAGCAGTACTTC. It yields the protein CASSPPKGEQYF.

This clonotype is deemed medium-sized (0.01 to 0.1%). The rearrangement uses TRBV18 and TRBJ2-3; the D is unclear. Per the germline V gene, CDR1 is KGHSH and CDR2 is LQKENI. V was clipped by 2 bases and J by 3 bases, with 3 bases between them. This CDR3 is 12 amino acids long. CDR3 DNA: TGTGCCAGCTCACCAAAGACAGATACGCAGTATTTT. Translation: CASSPKTDTQYF.

Only a few counts were recorded for this clonotype. This chain joins TRBV7-2 and TRBJ2-4; D is unclear. Deletions cut 4 bases from V and 9 bases from J, with 7 bases between. This CDR3 region has 11 residues. The germline V gene has CDR1 SGHTA and CDR2 FQGNSA. The CDR3 nucleotides are TGTGCCAGCAGCTACGGAAGCATTCAGTACTTC. Its protein product is CASSYGSIQYF.

This clonotype is large. The J gene is TRBJ2-3, the V gene TRBV27; D not certain. CDR3 length: 14 amino acids. Trimming stripped 2 bases from V and 1 base from J, with 7 bases between. CDR1 and CDR2 from the germline V gene are MNHEY and SMNVEV (reference sequence). CDR3 sequence reads: CASSLEDGTDTQYF. CDR3 nucleotide sequence: TGTGCCAGCAGTTTAGAGGACGGCACAGATACGCAGTATTTT.

The chain combines TRBV12-3 or TRBV12-4 with TRBJ1-3; D is undetermined. CDR3 length equals 11 residues. DNA of the CDR3: TGTGCTAGTGGTTTCGGGAACACCATATATTTT. Its protein is CASGFGNTIYF.

This clonotype is medium-sized in the sample. The CDR3 spells CASSYYRTSGRDNEQFF. The CDR3 bases are TGTGCCAGCAGTTACTACCGGACTAGCGGGAGGGACAATGAGCAGTTCTTC. This chain uses TRBV6-2 or TRBV6-3 with TRBJ2-1; TRBD2 aligns across 15 bases. The CDR3 covers 17 residues. Losses at the gene ends were 1 base for V and 5 bases for J; bases not matched to a gene: 3. Germline-derived CDR1 and CDR2 are MNHEY and SVGEGT.

The gene calls are TRBV5-1 and TRBJ2-5, with D perhaps matching TRBD1 (6 bases). V was shortened by 1 base and J by 4 bases, with 14 bases between the two germline ends. This CDR3 is built from 15 residues. CDR1 is SGHRS and CDR2 is YFSETQ in the germline V gene. The CDR3 DNA reads TGCGCCAGCAGCTTGTCGGCAGGGGTCGTAGAGACCCAGTACTTC. It translates to CASSLSAGVVETQYF.

This clonotype is judged medium-sized. The V call is TRBV18, the J call TRBJ1-4; unclear D gene. V was pared by 2 bases and J by 0 bases, with 7 bases between. The CDR3 length is 15 residues. The germline CDR1 and CDR2 sequences are KGHSH and LQKENI. Written as DNA, the CDR3 is TGTGCCAGCTCACCAGGCGGAGCAACTAATGAAAAACTGTTTTTT. Its protein is CASSPGGATNEKLFF.

Comment on this clonotype: The junction departs from germline at one end; a sequencing error may be responsible. This sequence joins TRBV6-2 or TRBV6-3 and TRBJ2-7, with 9 bases that match TRBD1. Germline CDR1 is MNHEY and CDR2 is SVGEGT. The CDR3 contains 16 residues. CDR3 amino acids: CASSYSLDRGEYEQCF. Written as DNA, the CDR3 is TGTGCCAGCAGTTACTCTCTCGACAGGGGGGAATACGAGCAGTGCTTC.

The rearrangement uses TRBV29-1 and TRBJ1-1; 7 bases fit TRBD1. V gave up 6 bases and J gave up 4 bases; unmatched junction bases: 8. Germline V CDR1 and CDR2: SQVTM, ANQGSEA. This CDR3 contains 13 residues. CDR3 DNA: TGCAGCGTCCTCTTGACAGGGTTCACTGAAGCTTTCTTT. Amino acids: CSVLLTGFTEAFF.

This clonotype has more than one count but fewer than ten. The chain recombines TRBV6-4 with TRBJ1-5; no definite D call. The germline V gene has CDR1 MRHNA and CDR2 SNTAGT. This CDR3 comprises 14 residues. V was clipped by 3 bases and J by 6 bases, with 12 bases between them. In nucleotides, the CDR3 is TGTGCCAGCAGTGAATTGGAGGGAGGTCAGCCCCAGCATTTT. It codes for CASSELEGGQPQHF.

This chain uses TRBV20-1 with TRBJ2-7, with D tentatively TRBD1 (5 bases). This CDR3 is 12 amino acids long. Germline V gene sequence: CDR1 DFQATT, CDR2 SNEGSKA (reference sequence). V lost 3 bases, J lost 2 bases, and 8 bases lay in between. CDR3 in DNA: TGCAGTGCTAGTATGACAGCCTACGAGCAGTACTTC. This translates into CSASMTAYEQYF.

The V gene is TRBV5-1, the J gene TRBJ2-7, with D unresolved. The CDR3 is 19 amino acids. Per the germline V gene, CDR1 is SGHRS and CDR2 is YFSETQ. V shed 4 bases and J shed 2 bases, with 28 bases lying between them. In DNA form, the CDR3 reads TGCGCCAGCAGCGGGGTGGGCCTAAGGAGTGTAAGGGTCCCCTACGAGCAGTACTTC. Residues: CASSGVGLRSVRVPYEQYF.

About this clonotype itself: A read error is possible here, since a much larger clone lies one base away. The V gene is TRBV6-2 or TRBV6-3, the J gene TRBJ2-7; 7 bases align to TRBD1. Germline V gene data show CDR1 as MNHEY and CDR2 as SVGEGT. CDR3 length: 14 amino acids. The CDR3, as DNA: TGTGCCTGCAGTTCCTGGACAGGCTCCTACGAGCAGTACTTC. This codes for CACSSWTGSYEQYF.

The V gene is TRBV4-3, the J gene TRBJ2-7; 9 nucleotides agree with TRBD1. V was pared by 5 bases and J by 9 bases, with 17 bases of the junction left unmatched. The CDR3 is 16 amino acids. The germline V gene encodes CDR1 LGHNA and CDR2 YSLEER. CDR3 amino acids: CASSSYLQGALLVQYF. In DNA, the CDR3 is TGCGCCAGCAGCTCATATTTACAGGGGGCACTCCTCGTGCAGTACTTC.

J is TRBJ1-1 and V is TRBV6-5; weak D call: TRBD1 (5 bases). V shed 5 bases and J shed 5 bases, with 15 bases lying between them. Germline CDR1 reads MNHEY; CDR2 reads SVGAGI. The CDR3 extends over 14 amino acids. CDR3: CASSEFLGDTEAFF. CDR3 DNA: TGTGCCAGCAGTGAATTCCTAGGGGATACTGAAGCTTTCTTT.

Judged by abundance, this clonotype is medium-sized (0.01 to 0.1%). The V and J genes are TRBV5-4 and TRBJ2-5; D not certain. V was trimmed by 0 bases and J by 4 bases, leaving 7 bases between them. Germline CDR1 is SGHNT and CDR2 is YYREEE (reference sequence). There are 13 residues in the CDR3. The CDR3 DNA reads TGTGCCAGCAGCTTGGGGGTGGGAGAGACCCAGTACTTC. Encoded protein: CASSLGVGETQYF.

With respect to this clonotype: Since a much larger clone is just one base distant, this may be a read error. The V gene is TRBV6-1, the J gene TRBJ1-4, with a tentative D call TRBD1 (5 bases). The CDR3 is 16 residues long. V dropped 2 bases and J dropped 8 bases, with 18 bases sitting between them. Germline CDR1 is MNHNS and CDR2 is SASEGT. This CDR3 reads CASSEIRSLAGEKLFF. CDR3 in DNA: TGTGCCAGCAGTGAAATTAGGTCTCTGGCAGGGGAAAAACTGTTTTTT.

This clonotype is classed as medium-sized. The rearrangement uses TRBV19 and TRBJ1-1; 7 bases are a match to TRBD1. Looked up from germline, CDR1 is LNHDA and CDR2 is SQIVND (reference sequence). After removal of 5 bases from V and 4 bases from J, the junction contained 10 bases not matched to a gene. The CDR3 is 15 residues long. The CDR3 is CASSPLDRKTTEAFF. The CDR3, as DNA: TGTGCCAGTAGTCCCTTGGACAGGAAGACCACTGAAGCTTTCTTT.

Sample share makes this clonotype medium-sized (0.01 to 0.1%). V and J are TRBV27 and TRBJ1-2; D might be TRBD1 (5 bases). Germline V gene sequence: CDR1 MNHEY, CDR2 SMNVEV (reference sequence). Trimming left V 6 bases short and J 6 bases short, with 20 bases between. The CDR3 is 15 residues long. CDR3 in DNA: TGTGCCAGCAGCTGGAGAGGGGTGAGAGTCGATGGCTACACCTTC. Protein: CASSWRGVRVDGYTF.

By sample fraction, this clonotype is medium-sized (0.01 to 0.1%). The chain recombines TRBV30 with TRBJ2-1; TRBD1 aligns across 7 bases. This CDR3 is built from 14 residues. Germline V gene sequence: CDR1 GTSNPN, CDR2 SVGIG (reference sequence). J gave up 7 bases and V 2 bases, and 8 bases lay outside the gene matches. The CDR3 protein is CAWSKGGSFNEQFF. DNA of the CDR3: TGTGCCTGGAGTAAAGGGGGCTCGTTTAATGAGCAGTTCTTC.